This T cell receptor (beta chain) was recovered during a study of cytomegalovirus exposure and HLA in healthy donors. About the research overall: Researchers found that roughly 81% of 398 genotyped donors fell within the Caucasian-associated ancestry cluster. Findings and limits, study-wide: In vitro work confirmed that a few CMV-associated chains recognize CMV antigens. A later examination showed that TCR association rates differed by HLA locus, with DRB1 most and HLA-C fewest. The HLA-A and HLA-B alleles of most subjects were reportedly predicted accurately from TCR beta sequences.

V lost 3 bases and J 4 bases, leaving 13 bases between the germline ends. This CDR3 is 14 amino acids long. CDR1 is SGHAT, CDR2 FQNNGV, per germline. The PCR had 60 Vbeta and 13 Jbeta primers. TCRdb keeps only in-frame clones here, not all; method: immunoSEQ multiplex PCR. The sample shows some 200,000 clones, around 80% of them seen only once. Note on this clone: Its antigen remains unknown.

This sequence originates from a man younger than 35 in good health and CMV-seronegative. Sequencing was carried out using PBMCs. The rearrangement links TRBV11-2 to TRBJ2-7; D gene unclear. CDR3: CASSFIQNRYEQYF. The DNA for the CDR3 is TGTGCCAGCAGCTTTATACAGAATCGGTACGAGCAGTACTTC.